This is a list of T cell receptor beta chains from one sample in a study of T cells after posttransplantation cyclophosphamide. This table comes from immunoSEQ multiplex PCR, and its TCRdb copy is limited to in-frame clones, with some not included. Of around 9,400 clones listed, around 89% are singletons. The material sequenced was PBMCs, taken 420 to 450 days after allogeneic stem cell transplant with calcineurin inhibitor and methotrexate. These receptors were obtained from a male patient between 45 and 60 years old who received an allogeneic stem cell transplant from an unrelated donor, was CMV-positive, and had chronic GVHD only. Some T cells here may be from the graft donor. Both conserved end residues are part of each CDR3. The D gene is left open where the match is weak. Clone size is not always given. Where it is, it says once, few, many or a class for expanded clones.

V	size	J	D	DNA	CDR3
TRBV27	NA	TRBJ2-5	TRBD2	TGTGCCAGCAGTTTATTCGGACCAGGGAGCGGGGCCCAGTACTTC	CASSLFGPGSGAQYF
TRBV5-1	NA	TRBJ1-4	TRBD1	TGCGCCAGCAGCGATGGCCGGGACAGCGTGGACTGG	CASSDGRDSVDW
TRBV9	NA	TRBJ1-3	TRBD1	TGTGCCAGCAGCGTAGAGGGACAGGGGTCCTCTGGAAACACCATATATTTT	CASSVEGQGSSGNTIYF
TRBV9	NA	TRBJ2-6	TRBD1	TGTGCCAGCAGCGTAGCTCTGACCGGGACAGGATCCTCTGGGGCCAACGTCCTGACTTTC	CASSVALTGTGSSGANVLTF
TRBV28	NA	TRBJ2-5	NA	TGTGCCAGCAGTTTCAGGGCTCACTCGGCGGAGACCCAGTACTTC	CASSFRAHSAETQYF
TRBV5-1	NA	TRBJ2-1	TRBD2	TGCGCCAGCAGCTTGGCCCATTCGGGGGAGGGCGCAATGTTCTTC	CASSLAHSGEGAMFF
TRBV7-9	NA	TRBJ2-2	NA	TGTGCCAGCAGCACCTCAACAGGCACCGGGGAGCTGTTTTTT	CASSTSTGTGELFF
TRBV6-5	NA	TRBJ1-1	NA	TGTGCCAGCAGTTACGACTATATGAACACTGAAGCTTTCTTT	CASSYDYMNTEAFF
TRBV14	few	TRBJ1-6	NA	TGTGCCAGCAGCCAAGCACAAACCTATAATTCACCCCTCCACTTT	CASSQAQTYNSPLHF
TRBV11-2	NA	TRBJ2-7	NA	TGTGCCAGCAGCTTAGACAGGGGGGTTTTCTACGAGCAGTACTTC	CASSLDRGVFYEQYF
TRBV7-9	NA	TRBJ2-1	NA	TGTGCCAGCAGCTTAGCGCGGGGAGAGGCGAATGAGCAGTTCTTC	CASSLARGEANEQFF
TRBV4-1	NA	TRBJ1-6	TRBD1	TGCGCCAGCAGCCCCCGCATCGGACAGGGACCACCCCTCCACTTT	CASSPRIGQGPPLHF
TRBV28	NA	TRBJ2-7	TRBD2	TGTGCCAGCAGTGGGGGGGGGTACGAGCAGTACTTC	CASSGGGYEQYF
TRBV5-1	NA	TRBJ2-7	TRBD2	TGCGCCAGCAGCCAACGGGCTAGCGGGTCCTACGAGCAGTACTTC	CASSQRASGSYEQYF
TRBV5-1	NA	TRBJ2-3	NA	TGCGCCAGCAGCTTGGTTGGGTCGGGGGATACGCAGTATTTT	CASSLVGSGDTQYF
TRBV28	NA	TRBJ2-7	TRBD2	TGTGCCAGCAGTTTCGGACTAGCGGGAGGGTTCGACGAGCAGTACTTC	CASSFGLAGGFDEQYF
TRBV2	NA	TRBJ2-3	NA	TGTGCCAGGGGGGGGGCGCGCACAGATACGCAGTATTTT	CARGGARTDTQYF
TRBV6-5	NA	TRBJ2-7	TRBD2	TGTGCCAGCAGTTACTCGATTCTAGCGGGCTACGAGCAGTACTTC	CASSYSILAGYEQYF
TRBV5-8	NA	TRBJ1-6	TRBD1	TGTGCCAGCAGCCACAGGGGTGGGGCTCGAATGTGGAATTCACCCCTCCACTTT	CASSHRGGARMWNSPLHF
TRBV6-1	NA	TRBJ1-2	TRBD1	TGTGCCAGCAGACGACAGGGAAGTGGCTACACCTTC	CASRRQGSGYTF
TRBV4-2	NA	TRBJ2-2	TRBD1	TGTGCCAGCAGCCATCCCACGGGACAGACATACACCGGGGAGCTGTTTTTT	CASSHPTGQTYTGELFF
TRBV27	NA	TRBJ1-6	TRBD1	TGTGCCAGCAGTTTGGGACAGTTTAATTCACCCCTCCACTTT	CASSLGQFNSPLHF
TRBV4-2	NA	TRBJ2-7	NA	TGTGCCAGCAGCCCACACGGACTGGATTACGAGCAGTACTTC	CASSPHGLDYEQYF
TRBV9	NA	TRBJ2-3	NA	TGTGCCAGCAGCGCACTTCCGGGAAGACCCACAGATACGCAGTATTTT	CASSALPGRPTDTQYF
TRBV7-3	NA	TRBJ2-1	TRBD1	TGTGCCAGCAGCTTACTACAGGGGGCCCCCGAGCTGTTCTTC	CASSLLQGAPELFF
TRBV4-2	once	TRBJ1-2	NA	TGTGCCAGCAGCCAAGATAGGCTCAGGGATAACTATGGCTACACCTTC	CASSQDRLRDNYGYTF
TRBV11-3	NA	TRBJ2-1	TRBD2	TGTGCCAGCAGCTTAGTGGGCGGGAGTTTGGACAATGAGCAGTTCTTC	CASSLVGGSLDNEQFF
TRBV19	NA	TRBJ2-3	TRBD1	TGTGCCAGTAGTCCCGGACAGGGCTTCACAGATACGCAGTATTTT	CASSPGQGFTDTQYF
TRBV5-1	NA	TRBJ2-5	NA	TGCGCCAGCACTAGCGAGTCGTACCAAGAGACCCAGTACTTC	CASTSESYQETQYF
TRBV27	NA	TRBJ1-5	NA	TGTGCCAGCAGAAGTATCGGGAATTTGAATCAGCCCCAGCATTTT	CASRSIGNLNQPQHF
TRBV11-2	NA	TRBJ2-2	NA	TGTGCCAGCAGCCCAACAAACACCGGGGAGCTGTTTTTT	CASSPTNTGELFF
TRBV5-6	NA	TRBJ1-1	NA	TGTGCCAGCAGGTCGGAGGGCACTGAAGCTTTCTTT	CASRSEGTEAFF
TRBV4-1	once	TRBJ2-1	TRBD2	TGCGCCAGCAGCGTAGCGGGGGACGATGAGCAGTTCTTC	CASSVAGDDEQFF
TRBV7-2	NA	TRBJ2-1	TRBD1	TGTGCCAGCAGTCCAGGGGGTTATGAGCAGTTCTTC	CASSPGGYEQFF
TRBV11-3	NA	TRBJ2-5	NA	TGTGCCAGCAGCTTGTTCTCCAGTTCCCAAGAGACCCAGTACTTC	CASSLFSSSQETQYF
TRBV19	NA	TRBJ2-1	NA	TGTGCCAGTAGTACTCATACTAGTAGGTACAATGAGCAGTTCTTC	CASSTHTSRYNEQFF
TRBV11-2	once	TRBJ1-5	NA	TGTGCCAGCAGCTTTGACTCCAATCAGCCCCAGCATTTT	CASSFDSNQPQHF
TRBV5-4	NA	TRBJ2-5	TRBD1	TGTGCCAGCAGGCGGACAGGCCAAGAGACCCAGTACTTC	CASRRTGQETQYF
TRBV5-1	NA	TRBJ2-7	TRBD1	TGCGCCAGCAGCTTGGATGGACAGGGTATGTACGAGCAGTACTTC	CASSLDGQGMYEQYF
TRBV6-1	NA	TRBJ1-1	NA	TGTGCCAGCAGTCCCGGAAGAGGGAACACTGAAGCTTTCTTT	CASSPGRGNTEAFF
TRBV28	once	TRBJ2-3	NA	TGTGCCAGCGACTCGCCCAGGGGCCAGGGGACAGATACGCAGTATTTT	CASDSPRGQGTDTQYF
TRBV6-5	NA	TRBJ1-3	NA	TGTGCCAGCAGTTACGGTGACTCGGGAAACACCATATATTTT	CASSYGDSGNTIYF
TRBV5-4	once	TRBJ2-1	NA	TGTGCCAGCAGGGAAACAGGGAACAATGAGCAGTTCTTC	CASRETGNNEQFF
TRBV6-1	NA	TRBJ1-5	NA	TGTGCCAGCAGTGAAGCCCACGGTAATCAGCCCCAGCATTTT	CASSEAHGNQPQHF
TRBV7-8	NA	TRBJ1-2	NA	TGTGCCAGCAGCTTAGACAGGTTCGACTATGGCTACACCTTC	CASSLDRFDYGYTF
TRBV28	NA	TRBJ1-2	NA	TGTGCCAGCAAGTATGAGGGCGGCTACACCTTC	CASKYEGGYTF
TRBV2	NA	TRBJ1-5	NA	TGTGCCAGCATGAGAGACAGGACTAGCAATCAGCCCCAGCATTTT	CASMRDRTSNQPQHF
TRBV29-1	NA	TRBJ2-7	NA	TGCAGCGTTTTGAGCTCCTACGAGCAGTACTTC	CSVLSSYEQYF
TRBV7-6	NA	TRBJ1-3	NA	TGTGCCAGCAGCAATAGTAACACCATATATTTT	CASSNSNTIYF